This TCR beta chain derives from a study of PD-1 blockade in classical Hodgkin lymphoma. This table comes from immunoSEQ multiplex PCR, and its TCRdb copy is limited to in-frame clones, with some not included. The data contain some 21,000 clones, approximately 85% of them singletons. For this clone: Antigen: not known.

Findings and caveats of the study: Newly diagnosed patients had diversity similar to the baseline diversity of complete responders. Researchers reported that CD4+ TCR diversity, though not CD8+, rose significantly by C4D1.

Time point of the sample: cycle 4 day 1 (C4D1), after less than seven weeks of nivolumab. Relapses following autologous stem cell transplantation were seen in all patients, with brentuximab vedotin exposure varying. This sequence originates from a human donor with classical Hodgkin lymphoma. The input for sequencing was peripheral blood mononuclear cells (PBMCs), taken before the fourth cycle of nivolumab.

CDR3 region: CASSPGQILAGEQFF. The CDR3 region has the DNA TGTGCCAGCAGTCCGGGACAGATCCTTGCGGGGGAGCAGTTCTTC. The chain couples TRBV2 to TRBJ2-1; D may be TRBD1 (7 bases). Looked up from germline, CDR1 is SNHLY and CDR2 is FYNNEI. The length of the CDR3 is 15 residues. V shed 5 bases and J shed 10 bases, with 21 bases lying between them.